The rows below give T cell receptor beta chains drawn from one sample of a study of blood T cell repertoires in COVID-19. Here immunoSEQ multiplex PCR was the method, and the copy in TCRdb shows in-frame clones only, minus some. This sample has about 200,000 clones; approximately 91% occur once, and the top ten carry about 5%. Sequenced sample: peripheral blood. Receptors were obtained from a woman between 40 and 55 years old with acute or convalescent COVID-19. The CDR3 runs from the conserved cysteine through the conserved F or W. D genes are given only for firm matches. For some rows the clone size is stated as once, few or many, or as a class when expanded; others skip it.

17	TRBV18	TRBD1	TRBJ2-6	-	TGTGCCAGCTCACCTCGAGCAGGGGGCGCTGGGGCCAACGTCCTGACTTTC	CASSPRAGGAGANVLTF
11	TRBV12-5	-	TRBJ2-1	-	TGTGCTAGTGGCACCTACAATGAGCAGTTCTTC	CASGTYNEQFF
13	TRBV6-6	-	TRBJ1-5	-	TGTGCCAGCAACATCGTGAGACAGGAGACCCAGCATTTT	CASNIVRQETQHF
16	TRBV24-1	-	TRBJ2-6	-	TGTGCCACCTCGGTAGGCGGCGGCTCCGGGGCCAACGTCCTGACTTTC	CATSVGGGSGANVLTF
14	TRBV6-6	TRBD1	TRBJ1-1	-	TGTGCCAGCAAGGTGGGGACAGGGGGCACTGAAGCTTTCTTT	CASKVGTGGTEAFF
14	TRBV11-2	TRBD1	TRBJ1-1	-	TGTGCCAGCAGCTTAGGGACAGGGTGGACTGAAGCTTTCTTT	CASSLGTGWTEAFF
15	TRBV30	-	TRBJ1-3	-	TGTGCCTGGGCTTCCAGACTCTCCTCTGGAAACACCATATATTTT	CAWASRLSSGNTIYF
13	TRBV10-1	-	TRBJ1-6	-	TGCGCCAGCAGTGGTTCCCTAAATTCACCCCTCCACTTT	CASSGSLNSPLHF
12	TRBV6-1	-	TRBJ1-2	-	TGTGCCAGCAGTGAATTGAGATATGGCTACACCTTC	CASSELRYGYTF
15	TRBV11-2	-	TRBJ2-3	-	TGTGCCAGCAGCTTAAGACCCAGCGGGACAGATACGCAGTATTTT	CASSLRPSGTDTQYF
14	TRBV13	-	TRBJ2-3	-	TGTGCCAGCAGCTCAGGGCCCTACACAGATACGCAGTATTTT	CASSSGPYTDTQYF
14	TRBV19	-	TRBJ2-2	few	TGTGCCAGTAGTGTCAACAGGGATACCGGGGAGCTGTTTTTT	CASSVNRDTGELFF
15	TRBV5-1	-	TRBJ2-3	-	TGCGCCAGCAGCTTGGTGGGGGGATTTACAGATACGCAGTATTTT	CASSLVGGFTDTQYF
14	TRBV3-1/TRBV3-2	-	TRBJ1-4	-	TGTGCCAGCAGCCAAGGCGGGGCCGGGAAAAAACTGTTTTTT	CASSQGGAGKKLFF
15	TRBV5-1	TRBD1	TRBJ2-5	-	TGCGCCAGCAGCTTGGCCACAGGGGGCCGGGAGACCCAGTACTTC	CASSLATGGRETQYF
13	TRBV5-1	-	TRBJ1-3	-	TGCGCCAGCAGCGTGGACACTGGAAACACCATATATTTT	CASSVDTGNTIYF
15	TRBV11-2	TRBD2	TRBJ2-5	-	TGTGCCAGCAGCTCAGGCGGGGGAACCCAAGAGACCCAGTACTTC	CASSSGGGTQETQYF
18	TRBV4-1	-	TRBJ1-3	-	TGCGCCAGCAGCCACCTAGTAAAAGCTAACTCACCTGGAAACACCATATATTTT	CASSHLVKANSPGNTIYF
13	TRBV12-5	-	TRBJ1-5	-	TGTGCTAGTGGCCCCAGTATTGATCAGCCCCAGCATTTT	CASGPSIDQPQHF
14	TRBV18	-	TRBJ2-3	-	TGTGCCAGCTCAGAGGCGGGCACGACAGATACGCAGTATTTT	CASSEAGTTDTQYF
15	TRBV4-1	-	TRBJ1-4	-	TGCGCCAGCAGCCAGAGCCCCCTGCCCGGGGAAAAACTGTTTTTT	CASSQSPLPGEKLFF
19	TRBV7-2	-	TRBJ2-6	-	TGTGCCAGCAGCTTAGCCCTCCGGGTCTCCCCCTCTGGGGCCAACGTCCTGACTTTC	CASSLALRVSPSGANVLTF
19	TRBV24-1	TRBD2	TRBJ2-3	-	TGTGCCACCAGTGCCCACCGGACTAGCGGGGGGGCTGACGCAGATACGCAGTATTTT	CATSAHRTSGGADADTQYF
13	TRBV5-1	-	TRBJ1-1	-	TGCGCCAGCAGCTGGGAGGTGAACACTGAAGCTTTCTTT	CASSWEVNTEAFF